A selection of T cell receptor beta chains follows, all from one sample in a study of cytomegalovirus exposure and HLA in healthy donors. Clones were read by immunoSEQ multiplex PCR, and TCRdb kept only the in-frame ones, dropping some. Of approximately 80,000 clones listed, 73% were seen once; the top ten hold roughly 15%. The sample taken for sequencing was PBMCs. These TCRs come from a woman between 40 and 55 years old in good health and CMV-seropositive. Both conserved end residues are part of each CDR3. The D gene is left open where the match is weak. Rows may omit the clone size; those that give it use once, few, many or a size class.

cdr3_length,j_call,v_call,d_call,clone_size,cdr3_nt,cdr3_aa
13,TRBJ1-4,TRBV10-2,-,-,TGCGCCAGCAGTCTGCGAACTAATGAAAAACTGTTTTTT,CASSLRTNEKLFF
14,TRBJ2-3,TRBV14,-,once,TGTGCCAGTCGAAGGGGTGGTGGCACAGATACGCAGTATTTT,CASRRGGGTDTQYF
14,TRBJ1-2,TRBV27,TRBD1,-,TGTGCCAGCAGTACAGGGGCCGCTGACTATGGCTACACCTTC,CASSTGAADYGYTF
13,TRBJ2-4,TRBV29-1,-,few,TGCAGCGTTGAGGGGCCCCTCAGGGACATTCAGTACTTC,CSVEGPLRDIQYF
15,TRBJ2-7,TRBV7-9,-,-,TGTGCCAGCAGCCCCAGCGGGCTAGCAGCCTACGAGCAGTACTTC,CASSPSGLAAYEQYF
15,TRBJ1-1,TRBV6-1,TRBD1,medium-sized,TGTGCCAGCAGTATCCGACAGGGAGGTTACACTGAAGCTTTCTTT,CASSIRQGGYTEAFF
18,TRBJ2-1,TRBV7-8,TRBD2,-,TGTGCCAGCAGCTCCGGACTAGCGGGAGGGCCCGGCGGAGGTGAGCAGTTCTTC,CASSSGLAGGPGGGEQFF
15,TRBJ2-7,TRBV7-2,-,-,TGTGCCAGCAGCCCCGACAGGAGGAGCTCCTACGAGCAGTACTTC,CASSPDRRSSYEQYF
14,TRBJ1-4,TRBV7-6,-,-,TGTGCCAGCAGCTTAGTTCAGGGGAGTGAAAAACTGTTTTTT,CASSLVQGSEKLFF
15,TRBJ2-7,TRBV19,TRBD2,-,TGTGCCAGTAGTGGCCGGAGCGGGAGTTCCTACGAGCAGTACTTC,CASSGRSGSSYEQYF
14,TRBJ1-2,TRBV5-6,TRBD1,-,TGTGCCAGCAGGCAAATCACAGGGGACTATGGCTACACCTTC,CASRQITGDYGYTF
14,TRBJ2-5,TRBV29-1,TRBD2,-,TGCAGCGTTGTGGCGGGGGGTCCACAAGAGACCCAGTACTTC,CSVVAGGPQETQYF
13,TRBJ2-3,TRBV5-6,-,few,TGTGCCAGCAGCCGGACTAGCACAGATACGCAGTATTTT,CASSRTSTDTQYF
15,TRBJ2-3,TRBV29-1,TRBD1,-,TGCAGCTTCAACAGGGGTCTCTTCGTTACAGATACGCAGTATTTT,CSFNRGLFVTDTQYF
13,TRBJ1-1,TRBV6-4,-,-,TGTGCCAGCAAAGAGGGGGAGATGACTGAAGCTTTCTTT,CASKEGEMTEAFF
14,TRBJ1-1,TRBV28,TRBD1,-,TGTGCCAGCAGTCGACAGGGAGGGAACACTGAAGCTTTCTTT,CASSRQGGNTEAFF
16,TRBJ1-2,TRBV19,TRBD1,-,TGTGCCAGTAGTACCCTTGGGACAGGCCCAGTAACTGGCTACACCTTC,CASSTLGTGPVTGYTF
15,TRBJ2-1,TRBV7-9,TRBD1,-,TGTGCCAGCAGCTCCCAAACAGGGGAGTACAATGAGCAGTTCTTC,CASSSQTGEYNEQFF
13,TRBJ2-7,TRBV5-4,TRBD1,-,TGTGCCAGCAGCTCCGGGACAGGGTACGAGCAGTACTTC,CASSSGTGYEQYF
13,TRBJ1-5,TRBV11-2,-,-,TGTGCCAGCAGCTTAAGCAGGGTTCAGCCCCAGCATTTT,CASSLSRVQPQHF
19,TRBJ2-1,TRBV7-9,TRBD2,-,TGTGCCAGCAGCTTATGGTTTCCGCGGGGGACTAGCGGAGACAATGAGCAGTTCTTC,CASSLWFPRGTSGDNEQFF
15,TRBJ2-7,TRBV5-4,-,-,TGTGCCAGCAGCTTGGTTGGAGGGGCGGCCTACGAGCAGTACTTC,CASSLVGGAAYEQYF
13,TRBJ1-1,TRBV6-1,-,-,TGTGCCAGCAGTGAAAACGGTAACACTGAAGCTTTCTTT,CASSENGNTEAFF
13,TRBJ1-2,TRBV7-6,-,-,TGTGCCAGCAGCCCACAGGGACGCTATGGCTACACCTTC,CASSPQGRYGYTF
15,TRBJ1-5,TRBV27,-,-,TGTGCCAGCACCGCTGCTGGGGGGAATTTTCAGCCCCAGCATTTT,CASTAAGGNFQPQHF
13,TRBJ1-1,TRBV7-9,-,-,TGTGCCAGCAGCTTAAGAGGGGGAACTGAAGCTTTCTTT,CASSLRGGTEAFF
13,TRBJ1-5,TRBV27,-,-,TGTGCCAGCAGTTTCTCCTGGAGGGAGCCCCAGCATTTT,CASSFSWREPQHF
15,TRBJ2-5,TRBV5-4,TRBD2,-,TGTGCCAGCAGCTTGGGGTTAGCGGGCGGAGAGACCCAGTACTTC,CASSLGLAGGETQYF
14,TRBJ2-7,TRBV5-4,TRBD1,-,TGTGCCAGCAGCTTAAGGGACAGCTCCTACGAGCAGTACTTC,CASSLRDSSYEQYF
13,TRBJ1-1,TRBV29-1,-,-,TGCAGCGTTGGGTACCAGATGGACACTGAAGCTTTCTTT,CSVGYQMDTEAFF
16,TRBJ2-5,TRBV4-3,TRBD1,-,TGCGCCAGCAGCCAAGGAACGCAGGGGGCAGGGGAGACCCAGTACTTC,CASSQGTQGAGETQYF
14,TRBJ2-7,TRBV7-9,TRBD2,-,TGTGCCAGCAGCTCTGGACTAGTATCCTACGAGCAGTACTTC,CASSSGLVSYEQYF
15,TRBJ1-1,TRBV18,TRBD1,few,TGTGCCAGCTCACCAGATGACAGGGGGAACACTGAAGCTTTCTTT,CASSPDDRGNTEAFF
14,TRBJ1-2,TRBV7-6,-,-,TGTGCCAGCAGCTTAGGTGGGACTTCCTATGGCTACACCTTC,CASSLGGTSYGYTF
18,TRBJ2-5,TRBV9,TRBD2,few,TGTGCCAGCAGCGTAGCCCCTATAGCGGGGGGGACTTATGGGGCCCAGTACTTC,CASSVAPIAGGTYGAQYF
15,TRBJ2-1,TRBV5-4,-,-,TGTGCCAGCAGCTTGGAACCGGTTCCTTACAATGAGCAGTTCTTC,CASSLEPVPYNEQFF
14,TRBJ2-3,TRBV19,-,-,TGTGCCAGTAGGCTTAGGGGGTCCACAGATACGCAGTATTTT,CASRLRGSTDTQYF
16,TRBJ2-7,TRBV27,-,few,TGTGCCAGCAACAGGGAGTTCGGGACAACCTCCTACGAGCAGTACTTC,CASNREFGTTSYEQYF
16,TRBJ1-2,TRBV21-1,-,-,TGTGCCAGCATCCAAATTGACAGGGGCTGCCCCTATGGCTACACCTTC,CASIQIDRGCPYGYTF
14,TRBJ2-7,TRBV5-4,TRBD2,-,TGTGCCAGCAGCCCTAGCGGGAGGGCCAGCGAGCAGTACTTC,CASSPSGRASEQYF
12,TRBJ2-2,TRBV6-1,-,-,TGTGCCAGCAGTGGAGACAGCGGGGAGCTGTTTTTT,CASSGDSGELFF
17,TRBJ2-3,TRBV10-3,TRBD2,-,TGTGCCATCAGTGAGTCCTGGACTAGCGGGGGGGCGGATACGCAGTATTTT,CAISESWTSGGADTQYF
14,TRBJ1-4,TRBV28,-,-,TGTGCCAGCAGTTGGCGGGCCCATAATGAAAAACTGTTTTTT,CASSWRAHNEKLFF
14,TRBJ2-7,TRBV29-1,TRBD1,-,TGCAGCGTGGCCGGGACAGGGGACTCCTACGAGCAGTACTTC,CSVAGTGDSYEQYF
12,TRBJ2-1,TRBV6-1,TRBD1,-,TGTGCCAGCGAGACAGGGTTCTTTGAGCAGTTCTTC,CASETGFFEQFF
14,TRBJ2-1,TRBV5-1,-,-,TGCGCCAGCAGCTTGGGAGCGTCTTTCAATGAGCAGTTCTTC,CASSLGASFNEQFF
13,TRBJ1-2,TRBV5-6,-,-,TGTGCCAGCAGCCCCGGGAGTTTCTATGGCTACACCTTC,CASSPGSFYGYTF
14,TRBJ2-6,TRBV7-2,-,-,TGTGCCAGCAGCTCCTCCGGTGGGGCCAACGTCCTGACTTTC,CASSSSGGANVLTF
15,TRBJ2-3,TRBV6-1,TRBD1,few,TGTGCCACCAACCGTGACAGGGGGACCGGAGATACGCAGTATTTT,CATNRDRGTGDTQYF
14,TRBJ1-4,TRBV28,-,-,TGTGCCAGCAGTTTGGAGGAGACTAATGAAAAACTGTTTTTT,CASSLEETNEKLFF
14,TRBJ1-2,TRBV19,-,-,TGTGCCAGTAGGGCAGGGGTTTTTGACTATGGCTACACCTTC,CASRAGVFDYGYTF
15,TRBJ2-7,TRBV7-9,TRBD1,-,TGTGCCAGCAGCTCCCGCGACAGGGGGCACTACGAGCAGTACTTC,CASSSRDRGHYEQYF
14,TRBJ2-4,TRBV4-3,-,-,TGCGCCAGCAGCCAAGCGCATAGCTCAGACATTCAGTACTTC,CASSQAHSSDIQYF